The sample holds many counts of the clone carrying this T cell receptor beta chain. Its specificity is not known. These data come from a study of breast tumors, draining lymph nodes, adjacent tissues. Overall study findings and caveats: Data only fit, rather than demonstrated, lymph node origin of most tumor T cells.

Samples came from axillary lymph nodes draining the breast cancer. MiXCR was run by TCRdb on the multiplex PCR reads, yielding one entry per CDR3 protein. The repertoire holds some 170,000 distinct CDR3 sequences, with about 33% as singletons. The receptor was isolated from a female donor with breast cancer. Some clones in this sample may be carry-over from other donors' samples. The sequencing sample was made of axillary lymph node tissue.

The CDR3, as DNA: TGCGCCAGCAGCCAAGATCTGGACATCAGCACCTACGAGCAGTACTTC. It encodes CASSQDLDISTYEQYF. The V and J genes are TRBV4-3 and TRBJ2-7; perhaps TRBD1 as D (5 bases). CDR3 length: 16 amino acids. In germline, CDR1 is LGHNA, CDR2 YSLEER. Trimming shortened V by 0 bases and J by 2 bases, and 14 bases separated the two germline ends.